The T cell receptor (beta chain) under discussion was sequenced for a study of response to subunit inactivated influenza vaccine. Of note for this clonotype: Its antigen is currently unknown.

Notes on the study in general: There was a suggestion from the authors that each seasonal influenza vaccination recruits few new T cells.

This CDR3 is built from 17 residues. Germline lookup yields CDR1 SGHVS and CDR2 FQNEAQ. Deletions cut 0 bases from V and 5 bases from J, with 17 bases between. TCRdb recomputed calls from the RT-PCR reads with MiXCR, one row per CDR3 protein. The sample shows approximately 680,000 distinct CDR3 sequences, 15% to 18% of them seen only once. Sequencing used PBMCs from blood, obtained roughly 12 days after vaccination. The chain carries TRBV7-8 and TRBJ2-1, with a tentative D call TRBD2 (6 bases). The sequence derives from a middle-aged man who received an inactivated influenza vaccine. This CDR3 is CASSLARFAGRNNEQFF. The CDR3 coding sequence is TGTGCCAGCAGCTTAGCGCGTTTTGCGGGGAGGAACAATGAGCAGTTCTTC.